This T cell receptor beta chain was documented in a study of T-cell memory formation after mild COVID-19. Study-level points and caveats: Balance between CD4 and CD8 was seen in clones contracting day 15 to 85, and a CD4+ lean was seen in later expanders.

MiXCR, applied by TCRdb to the 5' RACE reads, yields one record per CDR3 protein. The sample lists 200,000 to 300,000 distinct CDR3 sequences, 15% occurring once. Comments on this clonotype: The antigen remains undetermined.

CDR1 KGHDR and CDR2 SFDVKD come from the germline V gene. The CDR3 has 14 residues. Trimming removed 4 bases from V and 1 base from J, with 8 bases in between. Sequencing was performed on PBMCs or a T cell subset sorted from them (not recorded which). V usage is TRBV24-1 and J usage is TRBJ2-3; D gene unclear. This clonotype originated in an adult woman who had mild COVID-19 (a few samples of this study predate the infection). Cell type and time point are not known. The CDR3 bases are TGTGCCACCAGTGACCCCGGGCGCACAGATACGCAGTATTTT. Translation: CATSDPGRTDTQYF.